A selection of T cell receptor beta chains follows, all from one sample in a study of human T cells and chemical hapten exposure. TCRdb used MiXCR to reprocess the RACE reads, holding one entry per CDR3 protein. This sample has fewer than 40,000 distinct CDR3 sequences, with roughly 5.4% found just once. Sequenced input: whole blood. The receptors were gathered from a human donor in good health. Some clones in this sample may be carry-over from other donors' samples. Each CDR3 is given with its conserved first and last residue. A D gene is named only where the DNA matches it firmly. Expanded clones are given a class, and other clones once, few, many or no size at all.

CSVGTANEKLFF	TGCAGCGTCGGTACGGCTAATGAAAAACTGTTTTTT	TRBJ1-4	.	.	TRBV29-1
CASSFDPTGGLQDTQYF	TGTGCCAGCAGTTTTGACCCGACAGGGGGCTTACAGGATACGCAGTATTTT	TRBJ2-3	TRBD1	many	TRBV28
CASSPLVSGAGEKLFF	TGTGCCAGCAGTCCCCTTGTGTCAGGGGCGGGAGAAAAACTGTTTTTT	TRBJ1-4	.	.	TRBV27
CASSRGLNTEAFF	TGTGCCAGCAGTAGAGGCCTTAACACTGAAGCTTTCTTT	TRBJ1-1	.	.	TRBV6-2/TRBV6-3
CASRENTGELFF	TGCGCCAGCAGGGAGAACACCGGGGAGCTGTTTTTT	TRBJ2-2	.	many	TRBV10-2
CASSIGGGRSGELFF	TGTGCCAGTAGCATAGGCGGGGGGCGGTCCGGGGAGCTGTTTTTT	TRBJ2-2	TRBD2	.	TRBV19
CANSDILETQYF	TGTGCCAACAGTGACATATTGGAGACCCAGTACTTC	TRBJ2-5	.	.	TRBV6-2/TRBV6-3
CASSARDRGFSEQYF	TGTGCCAGTAGTGCGCGGGACAGGGGGTTCTCCGAGCAGTACTTC	TRBJ2-7	TRBD1	.	TRBV19
CSAGGAANYGYTF	TGCAGTGCTGGGGGGGCAGCGAACTATGGCTACACCTTC	TRBJ1-2	.	many	TRBV20-1
CASSLPLGQGPREQYF	TGTGCCAGCAGTCTTCCACTCGGACAGGGACCGCGCGAGCAGTACTTC	TRBJ2-7	TRBD1	many	TRBV28
CASSWAGGFSYNEQFF	TGTGCCAGCAGTTGGGCAGGGGGTTTCTCCTACAATGAGCAGTTCTTC	TRBJ2-1	TRBD1	few	TRBV28
CASSLGSAGDEAFF	TGCGCCAGCAGCTTGGGGTCGGCCGGAGATGAAGCTTTCTTT	TRBJ1-1	.	many	TRBV5-1
CSAGGSARNQPQHF	TGCAGTGCTGGGGGCTCGGCCCGCAATCAGCCCCAGCATTTT	TRBJ1-5	.	few	TRBV20-1
CASSNGGTGIDGYTF	TGTGCCAGCTCCAATGGAGGGACAGGGATTGATGGCTACACCTTC	TRBJ1-2	TRBD1	many	TRBV18
CASSREVNQPQHF	TGTGCCAGCAGCCGGGAGGTCAATCAGCCCCAGCATTTT	TRBJ1-5	.	many	TRBV6-1
CASSLTGQPFTGELFF	TGTGCCAGCAGCTTGACGGGACAGCCCTTCACCGGGGAGCTGTTTTTT	TRBJ2-2	TRBD1	.	TRBV5-5
CSASGQGVGNTEAFF	TGCAGTGCTTCCGGACAGGGGGTTGGAAACACTGAAGCTTTCTTT	TRBJ1-1	TRBD1	few	TRBV20-1
CASRNPGEKLFF	TGTGCCAGTAGGAATCCAGGGGAGAAACTGTTTTTT	TRBJ1-4	.	few	TRBV3-1
CASSFSGGGGNEQFF	TGTGCCAGCAGCTTTAGCGGGGGGGGAGGGAATGAGCAGTTCTTC	TRBJ2-1	TRBD2	large	TRBV7-2
CASSEGSRGPTDTQYF	TGTGCCAGCAGCGAAGGAAGCAGGGGCCCCACAGATACGCAGTATTTT	TRBJ2-3	.	.	TRBV3-1
CASSMGRDQPQHF	TGTGCCAGTAGTATGGGCCGAGATCAGCCCCAGCATTTT	TRBJ1-5	.	.	TRBV19
CSVVSGQSYEQYF	TGCAGCGTTGTGAGTGGGCAGAGCTACGAGCAGTACTTC	TRBJ2-7	.	many	TRBV29-1
CASSFWVHTQYF	TGTGCCAGCAGTTTTTGGGTACATACGCAGTATTTT	TRBJ2-3	.	.	TRBV12-3/TRBV12-4
CASSWSANTEAFF	TGTGCCAGCAGTTGGTCAGCGAACACTGAAGCTTTCTTT	TRBJ1-1	.	many	TRBV6-2/TRBV6-3
CASSLSMNTEAFF	TGTGCCAGCAGTTTATCTATGAACACTGAAGCTTTCTTT	TRBJ1-1	.	many	TRBV7-9
CASSLDRYEQYF	TGTGCCAGCAGCCTGGATAGGTACGAGCAGTACTTC	TRBJ2-7	.	many	TRBV3-1
CASSMPGQGLLSDQYF	TGTGCCAGCAGCATGCCGGGACAGGGTTTGCTTTCGGACCAGTACTTC	TRBJ2-5	TRBD1	many	TRBV7-9
CASSLATAWKGAKETQYF	TGTGCCAGCAGCTTAGCCACAGCATGGAAGGGAGCGAAAGAGACCCAGTACTTC	TRBJ2-5	.	many	TRBV7-9
CASSVAGTGPQETQYF	TGTGCCAGCAGCGTTGCCGGGACAGGCCCTCAAGAGACCCAGTACTTC	TRBJ2-5	TRBD1	many	TRBV9
CASSLMTPGPDTQYF	TGTGCCAGCAGTCTAATGACCCCGGGGCCAGATACGCAGTATTTT	TRBJ2-3	.	medium-sized	TRBV27
CASSTTGQETQYF	TGTGCCAGCAGTACCACTGGCCAAGAGACCCAGTACTTC	TRBJ2-5	.	many	TRBV12-3/TRBV12-4
CASSLDPGTRAIQYF	TGTGCCAGCAGCTTAGACCCTGGGACTAGAGCCATTCAGTACTTC	TRBJ2-4	TRBD2	few	TRBV11-2
CASSPPGRTDGELFF	TGTGCCAGCAGCCCTCCTGGACGGACGGACGGGGAGCTGTTTTTT	TRBJ2-2	.	.	TRBV9
CASTRTGDGSPLHF	TGTGCCAGCACAAGGACAGGGGACGGTTCACCCCTCCACTTT	TRBJ1-6	TRBD1	many	TRBV12-3/TRBV12-4
CASSLAGGGIEPQHF	TGTGCCAGCAGTTTAGCGGGAGGGGGCATCGAGCCCCAGCATTTT	TRBJ1-5	TRBD1	few	TRBV12-3/TRBV12-4
CASSAHLRGRTEAFF	TGTGCCAGTAGTGCCCACCTCCGGGGCCGCACTGAAGCTTTCTTT	TRBJ1-1	.	.	TRBV19
CASSYWDGRGTEAFF	TGTGCCAGCAGTTACTGGGATGGCAGAGGGACTGAAGCTTTCTTT	TRBJ1-1	.	many	TRBV7-2
CASPKFPGAPNTGELFF	TGTGCCAGCCCCAAGTTCCCCGGGGCGCCGAACACCGGGGAGCTGTTTTTT	TRBJ2-2	.	many	TRBV7-9
CASSPIARNYGYTF	TGTGCCAGCTCACCAATTGCACGGAACTATGGCTACACCTTC	TRBJ1-2	.	few	TRBV18
CASSYSIPSSGGEAFF	TGTGCCAGCAGTTACTCCATCCCATCGTCGGGGGGGGAAGCTTTCTTT	TRBJ1-1	.	few	TRBV6-5
CASSYRLAGQFF	TGTGCCAGCAGTTACAGGTTAGCGGGGCAGTTCTTC	TRBJ2-1	TRBD2	many	TRBV6-2/TRBV6-3
CSARETGGAPRNYGYTF	TGCAGTGCTAGAGAAACAGGGGGTGCCCCCCGTAACTATGGCTACACCTTC	TRBJ1-2	TRBD1	many	TRBV20-1
CASSWEDRPYEQYF	TGCGCCAGCAGCTGGGAGGACAGACCCTACGAGCAGTACTTC	TRBJ2-7	.	many	TRBV5-1
CSATLEANTEAFF	TGCAGTGCAACCCTCGAGGCGAACACTGAAGCTTTCTTT	TRBJ1-1	.	many	TRBV20-1
CASTQNVGRANYGYTF	TGTGCCAGCACCCAAAACGTAGGGCGAGCTAACTATGGCTACACCTTC	TRBJ1-2	.	many	TRBV3-1